This T cell receptor (beta chain) was found in a study of blood T cell repertoires in COVID-19. Study-wide background: Samples representing acute and convalescent COVID-19 were sourced from the United States, Italy and Spain. PBMCs, B-cell-depleted T cells, or T cells were the source of the cDNA or gDNA that made up the material.

The authors' processing: Nucleated cell counts were estimated from reference gene primer amplification. Profiled with immunoSEQ multiplex PCR; TCRdb holds only in-frame clones, not every one. V and J calls and clone size are those listed in that table; D and trimming were worked out from the DNA. The table includes roughly 66,000 clones, 90% to 95% detected once. Trimming left V 0 bases short and J 5 bases short, with 6 bases between. The CDR3 contains 13 residues. Germline V gives CDR1 SGHRS, CDR2 YFSETQ. The sequence was collected from a human donor in a cohort sampled during active COVID-19. Sequenced material: peripheral blood. The gene calls are TRBV5-1 and TRBJ2-1; D not certain. The DNA for the CDR3 is TGCGCCAGCAGCTTGGGGGCGAACAATGAGCAGTTCTTC. Amino acids: CASSLGANNEQFF.